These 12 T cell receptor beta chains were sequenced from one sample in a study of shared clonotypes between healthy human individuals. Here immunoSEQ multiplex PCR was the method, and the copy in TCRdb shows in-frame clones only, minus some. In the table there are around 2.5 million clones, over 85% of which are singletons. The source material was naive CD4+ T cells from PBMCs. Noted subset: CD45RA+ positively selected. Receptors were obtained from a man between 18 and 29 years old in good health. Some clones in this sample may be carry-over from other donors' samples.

In DNA form, the CDR3 reads TGTGCCAGCAGCTCCGACCAGTGGGGCGCGAACACCGGGGAGCTGTTTTTT. The encoded protein is CASSSDQWGANTGELFF. The chain has TRBV5-6 and TRBJ2-2; maybe TRBD1 (5 bases). Trimming took off 3 bases at V and 0 bases at J, with 15 bases between the two ends. This CDR3 is 17 amino acids long. Germline CDR1 SGHDT, CDR2 YYEEEE.

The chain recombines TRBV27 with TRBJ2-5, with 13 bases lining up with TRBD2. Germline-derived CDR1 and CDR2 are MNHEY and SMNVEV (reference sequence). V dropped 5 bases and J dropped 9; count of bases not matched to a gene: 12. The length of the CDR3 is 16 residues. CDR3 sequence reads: CASSLSGLAGVLSQYF. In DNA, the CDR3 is TGTGCCAGCAGTCTCTCAGGACTAGCGGGAGTATTATCCCAGTACTTC.

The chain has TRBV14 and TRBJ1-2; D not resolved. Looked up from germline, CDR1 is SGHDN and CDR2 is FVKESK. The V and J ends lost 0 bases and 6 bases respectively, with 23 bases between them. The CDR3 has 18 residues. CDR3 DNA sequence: TGTGCCAGCAGCCAAGATAATTGGTCAGGAAAGAGAAAGGATGGCTACACCTTC. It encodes CASSQDNWSGKRKDGYTF. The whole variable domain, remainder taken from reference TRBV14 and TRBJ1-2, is EAGVTQFPSHSVIEKGQTVTLRCDPISGHDNLYWYRRVMGKEIKFLLHFVKESKQDESGMPNNRFLAERTGGTYSTLKVQPAELEDSGVYFCASSQDNWSGKRKDGYTFGSGTRLTVV.

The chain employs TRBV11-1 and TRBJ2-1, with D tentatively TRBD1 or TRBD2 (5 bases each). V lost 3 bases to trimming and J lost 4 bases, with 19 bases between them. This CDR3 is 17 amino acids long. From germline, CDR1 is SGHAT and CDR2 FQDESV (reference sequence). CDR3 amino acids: CASSLLSLRGRYNEQFF. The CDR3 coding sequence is TGTGCCAGCAGCTTGCTCTCACTGAGGGGCCGTTACAATGAGCAGTTCTTC.

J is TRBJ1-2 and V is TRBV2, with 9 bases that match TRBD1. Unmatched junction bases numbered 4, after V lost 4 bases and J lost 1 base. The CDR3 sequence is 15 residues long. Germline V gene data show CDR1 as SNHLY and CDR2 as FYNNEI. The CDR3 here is CASSVRGQGNYGYTF. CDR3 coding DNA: TGTGCCAGCAGTGTAAGGGGACAGGGTAACTATGGCTACACCTTC.

The CDR3: CASSTGTSGYEQYF. CDR3 sequence (DNA): TGTGCCAGCAGTACCGGGACTAGCGGCTACGAGCAGTACTTC. J is TRBJ2-7 and V is TRBV28; TRBD2 aligns across 11 bases. Germline lookup yields CDR1 MDHEN and CDR2 SYDVKM. V shed 5 bases and J 3 bases; nucleotides not matched to a gene: 3. The CDR3 runs to 14 residues.

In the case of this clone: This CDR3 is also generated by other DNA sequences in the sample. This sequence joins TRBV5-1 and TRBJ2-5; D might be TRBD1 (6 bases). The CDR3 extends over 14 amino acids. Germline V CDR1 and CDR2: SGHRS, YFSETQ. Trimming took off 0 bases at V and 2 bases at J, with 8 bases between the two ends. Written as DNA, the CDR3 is TGCGCCAGCAGCTTGGGGGGGCAGCAAGAGACCCAGTACTTC. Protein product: CASSLGGQQETQYF.

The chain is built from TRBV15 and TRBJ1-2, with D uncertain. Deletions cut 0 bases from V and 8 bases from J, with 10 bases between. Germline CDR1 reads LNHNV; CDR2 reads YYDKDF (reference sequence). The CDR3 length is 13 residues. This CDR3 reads CATSRDRSFGYTF. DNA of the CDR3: TGTGCCACCAGCAGAGATCGTTCCTTCGGCTACACCTTC.

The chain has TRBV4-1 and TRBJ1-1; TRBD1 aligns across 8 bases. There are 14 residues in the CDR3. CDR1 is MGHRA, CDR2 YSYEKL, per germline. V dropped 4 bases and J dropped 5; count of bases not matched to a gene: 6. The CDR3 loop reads CASSRTQGGTEAFF. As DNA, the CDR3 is TGCGCCAGCAGCCGAACACAGGGGGGAACTGAAGCTTTCTTT.

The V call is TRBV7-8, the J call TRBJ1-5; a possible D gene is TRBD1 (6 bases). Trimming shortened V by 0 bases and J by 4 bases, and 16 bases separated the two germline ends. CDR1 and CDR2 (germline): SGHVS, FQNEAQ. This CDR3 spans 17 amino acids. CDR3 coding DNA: TGTGCCAGCAGCTTAGCCGGTGGACTTGGGACAAATCAGCCCCAGCATTTT. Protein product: CASSLAGGLGTNQPQHF.

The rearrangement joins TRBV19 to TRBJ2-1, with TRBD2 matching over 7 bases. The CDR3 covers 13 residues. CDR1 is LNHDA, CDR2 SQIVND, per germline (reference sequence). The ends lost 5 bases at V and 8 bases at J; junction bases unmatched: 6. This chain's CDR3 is CASSAHGRDEQFF. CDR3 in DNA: TGTGCCAGTAGTGCTCATGGGAGGGATGAGCAGTTCTTC.

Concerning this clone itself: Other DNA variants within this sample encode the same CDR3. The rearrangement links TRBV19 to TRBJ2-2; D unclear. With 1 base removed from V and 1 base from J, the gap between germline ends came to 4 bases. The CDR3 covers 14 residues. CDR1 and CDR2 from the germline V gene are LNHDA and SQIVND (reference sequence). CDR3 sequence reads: CASSIGGNTGELFF. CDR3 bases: TGTGCCAGTAGTATAGGGGGGAACACCGGGGAGCTGTTTTTT.